One and the same sample provided the 30 T cell receptor beta chains below, sequenced in a study of shared clonotypes between healthy human individuals. Here immunoSEQ multiplex PCR was the method, and the copy in TCRdb shows in-frame clones only, minus some. The sample shows under 2,500,000 clones, 95% of them seen only once. Specimen: naive CD4+ T cells sorted from blood. The subset denotes: CD45RA+ positively selected. All receptors come from a man aged 18 to 30 in good health.

The CDR3 loop is CASSPSGKADTQYF. The DNA of the CDR3 is TGTGCCAGCAGCCCTAGCGGGAAGGCAGATACGCAGTATTTT. The genes are TRBV2 and TRBJ2-3; 9 positions match TRBD2. The CDR3 is 14 amino acids. Germline V gene sequence: CDR1 SNHLY, CDR2 FYNNEI. V lost 6 bases and J lost 4; bases outside the gene matches: 5. Filled out from reference TRBV2 and TRBJ2-3, the complete variable domain reads EPEVTQTPSHQVTQMGQEVILRCVPISNHLYFYWYRQILGQKVEFLVSFYNNEISEKSEIFDDQFSVERPDGSNFTLKIRSTKLEDSAMYFCASSPSGKADTQYFGPGTRLTVL.

This clone appeared once. Other DNA sequences in the same sample also yield this CDR3. The chain employs TRBV5-6 and TRBJ2-4, with a tentative D call TRBD2 (5 bases). The V and J ends lost 4 bases and 0 bases respectively, with 8 bases between them. This CDR3 is 14 amino acids long. Germline CDR1 and CDR2: SGHDT and YYEEEE. In DNA, the CDR3 is TGTGCCAGCAGCCCTGGACTAGCCAAAAACATTCAGTACTTC. This encodes CASSPGLAKNIQYF.

The rearrangement uses TRBV6-1 and TRBJ1-5, with 7 nucleotides matching TRBD1. This CDR3 comprises 16 residues. J was trimmed by 2 bases and V by 4 bases; bases with no gene match: 8. In germline, CDR1 is MNHNS, CDR2 SASEGT. The CDR3 DNA sequence: TGTGCCAGCAGTGTCTCAGGGGGGGCCGGCAATCAGCCCCAGCATTTT. Translating it yields CASSVSGGAGNQPQHF.

The chain couples TRBV9 to TRBJ2-1; D not certain. The CDR3 spans 14 residues. With 1 base removed from V and 5 bases from J, the gap between germline ends came to 10 bases. Germline CDR1 SGDLS, CDR2 YYNGEE. CDR3: CASSVQGSNNEQFF. For the CDR3, the DNA is TGTGCCAGCAGCGTACAAGGGTCGAACAATGAGCAGTTCTTC.

The chain uses TRBV27 and TRBJ1-2; D unclear. Between the trimmed V and J ends, which lost 2 bases and 0 bases, there was a span of 7 bases. CDR1 is MNHEY and CDR2 is SMNVEV in the germline V gene (reference sequence). The CDR3 has 14 amino acids. The CDR3 spells CASSLTKANYGYTF. The CDR3 nucleotides are TGTGCCAGCAGTTTAACGAAAGCTAACTATGGCTACACCTTC.

With respect to this clone: The identical CDR3 is also encoded by other nucleotide sequences in the sample. The rearrangement uses TRBV5-1 and TRBJ2-1, with TRBD1 as a possible D gene (6 bases). Germline assignment: CDR1 SGHRS and CDR2 YFSETQ. V lost 0 bases to trimming and J lost 2 bases, with 9 bases between them. The CDR3 is 15 amino acids. The CDR3 DNA sequence: TGCGCCAGCAGCTTGGTGGCAGGGGCCTACAATGAGCAGTTCTTC. Residues: CASSLVAGAYNEQFF.

The chain has TRBV5-1 and TRBJ2-7, with a tentative D call TRBD2 (6 bases). Trimming shortened V by 2 bases and J by 0 bases, and 9 bases separated the two germline ends. Germline V lookup: CDR1 SGHRS, CDR2 YFSETQ. The CDR3 sequence is 14 residues long. The CDR3 sequence: CASSFGDFSYEQYF. The CDR3 coding sequence is TGCGCCAGCAGCTTCGGGGACTTCTCCTACGAGCAGTACTTC.

As regards this clone: This sample also contains other DNA sequences that code for the same CDR3. The chain links TRBV5-1 to TRBJ2-1; D may be TRBD2 (5 bases). The V gene lost 0 bases and the J gene lost 0 bases, with 7 bases spanning the gap. Germline CDR1 SGHRS, CDR2 YFSETQ. The CDR3 covers 15 residues. The CDR3 sequence: CASSLGEGSYNEQFF. The CDR3, as DNA: TGCGCCAGCAGCTTGGGAGAGGGCTCCTACAATGAGCAGTTCTTC.

This chain links TRBV30 with TRBJ1-4; the D is unclear. This CDR3 spans 13 amino acids. V was shortened by 0 bases and J by 4 bases, with 6 bases between the two germline ends. Germline CDR1 and CDR2: GTSNPN and SVGIG (reference sequence). For the CDR3, the DNA is TGTGCCTGGAGTGTAAACGGTAATGAAAAACTGTTTTTT. Translation: CAWSVNGNEKLFF. The complete variable domain, with remaining parts taken from reference TRBV30 and TRBJ1-4, reads SQTIHQWPATLVQPVGSPLSLECTVEGTSNPNLYWYRQAAGRGLQLLFYSVGIGQISSEVPQNLSASRPQDRQFILSSKKLLLSDSGFYLCAWSVNGNEKLFFGSGTQLSVL.

The CDR3 sequence: CASSAFNEQFF. The CDR3 bases are TGTGCCAGCAGTGCCTTCAATGAGCAGTTCTTC. The gene calls are TRBV6-1 and TRBJ2-1, with D unresolved. The germline V and J ends were trimmed by 4 bases and 6 bases, with 4 bases remaining between them. This CDR3 has 11 residues. Germline values: CDR1 MNHNS, CDR2 SASEGT.

On this clone itself: Other DNA sequences within the sample encode an identical CDR3. The gene calls are TRBV9 and TRBJ1-1; 7 bases are shared with TRBD1. Germline V lookup: CDR1 SGDLS, CDR2 YYNGEE. The ends lost 4 bases at V and 0 bases at J; junction bases unmatched: 6. This CDR3 contains 15 residues. The CDR3: CASSPRTGLNTEAFF. The CDR3 bases are TGTGCCAGCAGCCCCAGGACAGGCCTGAACACTGAAGCTTTCTTT.

The rearrangement links TRBV4-1 to TRBJ1-2; tentative D call: TRBD1 (5 bases). V was clipped by 1 base and J by 6 bases, with 15 bases between them. Germline V gene sequence: CDR1 MGHRA, CDR2 YSYEKL. The CDR3 sequence is 15 residues long. The chain's CDR3 is CASSQAWAGSDGYTF. CDR3 DNA: TGCGCCAGCAGCCAAGCGTGGGCAGGGTCCGATGGCTACACCTTC.

This clone came up once. This chain uses TRBV25-1 with TRBJ1-3; possibly TRBD1 for D (5 bases). From germline, CDR1 is MGHDK and CDR2 SYGVNS. V dropped 5 bases and J dropped 4 bases, with 12 bases sitting between them. CDR3 length equals 14 residues. The CDR3: CASSFGTAGNTIYF. For the CDR3, the DNA is TGTGCCAGCAGTTTTGGGACGGCCGGAAACACCATATATTTT.

The genes are TRBV7-9 and TRBJ2-3; the match to TRBD2 covers 9 bases. The CDR3 spans 18 residues. V lost 8 bases, J lost 1 base, and 16 bases stayed unmatched. The germline V gene encodes CDR1 SEHNR and CDR2 FQNEAQ (reference sequence). The CDR3 DNA follows: TGTGCCAGCTCCAATATGGCGGGAGGGCCTGGTGGCACAGATACGCAGTATTTT. This gives the protein CASSNMAGGPGGTDTQYF.

The J gene is TRBJ1-5, the V gene TRBV7-9; D gene uncertain. The CDR3 runs 14 residues. Trimming left V 1 base short and J 0 bases short, with 4 bases between. Germline values: CDR1 SEHNR, CDR2 FQNEAQ (reference sequence). The CDR3 DNA follows: TGTGCCAGCAGCTTAGATCTTAGCAATCAGCCCCAGCATTTT. The encoded protein is CASSLDLSNQPQHF.

This sequence joins TRBV28 and TRBJ2-7; 10 bases line up with TRBD1. The CDR3 contains 15 residues. The germline CDR1 and CDR2 sequences are MDHEN and SYDVKM. V shed 5 bases and J 2 bases; nucleotides not matched to a gene: 6. The CDR3: CASSDRGRITYEQYF. CDR3 coding DNA: TGTGCCAGCAGTGACAGGGGGCGGATAACCTACGAGCAGTACTTC.

Remarks on this clone: The sample contains more than one DNA sequence encoding this CDR3. The chain has TRBV7-9 and TRBJ1-1; a possible D gene is TRBD1 (6 bases). The V gene's germline CDR1 is SEHNR and CDR2 FQNEAQ (reference sequence). The CDR3 is 13 residues long. Trimming took 5 bases from V and 5 from J, leaving 12 bases between them. CDR3 sequence reads: CASSPQGRTEAFF. The CDR3 DNA reads as TGTGCCAGCAGCCCTCAGGGGAGAACTGAAGCTTTCTTT.

The V and J genes are TRBV2 and TRBJ2-1; TRBD1 matches at 7 bases. CDR3 length equals 15 residues. Trimming took 6 bases from V and 4 from J; bases not matched to a gene: 9. Germline loops: CDR1 SNHLY, CDR2 FYNNEI. In nucleotides, the CDR3 is TGTGCCAGCAGACGGACAGGTGGAGGTTACAATGAGCAGTTCTTC. Its protein is CASRRTGGGYNEQFF.

The chain joins TRBV5-1 to TRBJ2-7; D is uncertain. Germline values: CDR1 SGHRS, CDR2 YFSETQ. The CDR3 has 14 amino acids. V was shortened by 4 bases and J by 3 bases, with 14 bases between the two germline ends. CDR3 in DNA: TGCGCCAGCAGCCCCATGGATATAAGCTACGAGCAGTACTTC. It yields the protein CASSPMDISYEQYF.

V and J are TRBV5-1 and TRBJ2-7, with TRBD1 matching 9 bases. The ends lost 6 bases at V and 0 bases at J; junction bases unmatched: 4. The CDR3 length is 14 residues. CDR1 is SGHRS and CDR2 is YFSETQ in the germline V gene. The CDR3 here is CASTPDRGSYEQYF. For the CDR3, the DNA is TGCGCCAGCACTCCGGACAGGGGCTCCTACGAGCAGTACTTC.

The V and J genes are TRBV6-6 and TRBJ2-1; D is ambiguous. Trimming took 6 bases from V and 5 from J, leaving 11 bases between them. The CDR3 sequence is 13 residues long. Germline V gene lookup returns CDR1 MNHNY and CDR2 SVGAGI (reference sequence). The CDR3 is CASRGRPDNEQFF. CDR3 nucleotide sequence: TGTGCCAGCAGGGGCAGGCCTGACAATGAGCAGTTCTTC.

The rearrangement links TRBV5-1 to TRBJ2-5, with 9 positions matching TRBD1. The V and J ends lost 4 bases and 5 bases, in that order; junction bases with no gene match: 6. The CDR3 has 14 amino acids. Germline CDR1 and CDR2: SGHRS and YFSETQ. CDR3 sequence: CASSPQGAWETQYF. The DNA for the CDR3 is TGCGCCAGCAGCCCACAGGGGGCTTGGGAGACCCAGTACTTC.

The rearrangement joins TRBV11-2 to TRBJ2-7; D gene uncertain. The CDR3 runs to 15 residues. V dropped 0 bases and J dropped 0 bases, with 9 bases sitting between them. Per the germline V gene, CDR1 is SGHAT and CDR2 is FQNNGV. This CDR3 reads CASSLDRMDSYEQYF. CDR3 nucleotide sequence: TGTGCCAGCAGCTTAGACCGGATGGACTCCTACGAGCAGTACTTC. Variable domain in full (rest from reference TRBV11-2 and TRBJ2-7): EAGVAQSPRYKIIEKRQSVAFWCNPISGHATLYWYQQILGQGPKLLIQFQNNGVVDDSQLPKDRFSAERLKGVDSTLKIQPAKLEDSAVYLCASSLDRMDSYEQYFGPGTRLTVT.

This clone was seen a single time. The chain uses TRBV5-1 and TRBJ2-1, with TRBD2 matching 11 bases. This CDR3 comprises 16 residues. The V segment lost 1 base and the J segment 4 bases; nucleotides outside the gene matches: 4. CDR1 is SGHRS and CDR2 is YFSETQ in the germline V gene. The CDR3: CASSLPGTSGYNEQFF. The CDR3 region has the DNA TGCGCCAGCAGCTTGCCCGGGACTAGCGGATACAATGAGCAGTTCTTC. Using reference TRBV5-1 and TRBJ2-1 for the parts outside the CDR3, the full variable domain is KAGVTQTPRYLIKTRGQQVTLSCSPISGHRSVSWYQQTPGQGLQFLFEYFSETQRNKGNFPGRFSGRQFSNSRSEMNVSTLELGDSALYLCASSLPGTSGYNEQFFGPGTRLTVL.

A word on this clone: This CDR3 is also generated by other DNA sequences in the sample. The chain links TRBV18 to TRBJ2-1; 12 bases map to TRBD2. The J segment lost 5 bases and the V segment lost 3 bases, leaving 2 bases of the junction unmatched. CDR3 length: 15 residues. CDR1 KGHSH and CDR2 LQKENI come from the germline V gene. This CDR3 reads CASSPRLAGDNEQFF. The CDR3 DNA follows: TGTGCCAGCTCACCCCGACTAGCGGGGGACAATGAGCAGTTCTTC.

Turning to this clone: This CDR3 is also generated by other DNA sequences in the sample. The chain joins TRBV6-1 to TRBJ1-1; 8 bases fit TRBD1. The trim removed 6 bases at V and 1 base at J, leaving 1 base unmatched. Germline CDR1 is MNHNS and CDR2 is SASEGT. The CDR3 extends over 13 amino acids. The CDR3 is CASRGTGNTEAFF. CDR3 bases: TGTGCCAGCAGAGGGACAGGGAACACTGAAGCTTTCTTT.

This rearrangement joins TRBV29-1 to TRBJ2-7; D possibly uses TRBD1 or TRBD2 (5 bases each). The V gene lost 4 bases and the J gene lost 5 bases, with 21 bases spanning the gap. The CDR3 sequence is 15 residues long. CDR1 SQVTM and CDR2 ANQGSEA come from the germline V gene. The CDR3 sequence is CSVVEGLTRLDEQYF. The CDR3 nucleotides read TGCAGCGTTGTTGAGGGGTTGACCCGCTTGGACGAGCAGTACTTC.

The chain has TRBV4-2 and TRBJ2-3, with 7 bases that match TRBD2. Germline CDR1 LGHNA, CDR2 YNFKEQ. Trimming removed 4 bases from V and 1 base from J; junction bases left unmatched: 5. The CDR3 runs to 15 residues. CDR3 amino acids: CASSLLGGGTDTQYF. The CDR3 DNA is TGTGCCAGCAGCCTCCTGGGGGGGGGCACAGATACGCAGTATTTT.

The J gene is TRBJ2-7, the V gene TRBV2; D is unresolved. The germline V and J ends were trimmed by 2 bases and 5 bases, with 16 bases remaining between them. This CDR3 has 15 residues. Germline V gene data show CDR1 as SNHLY and CDR2 as FYNNEI. DNA of the CDR3: TGTGCCAGCAGTGAATTGGCTAGGAGCTACCACGAGCAGTACTTC. It specifies CASSELARSYHEQYF.

V is TRBV6-5 and J is TRBJ1-6; weak D call: TRBD1 (5 bases). The CDR3 length is 15 residues. From germline, CDR1 is MNHEY and CDR2 SVGAGI. V was trimmed by 5 bases and J by 3 bases, leaving 11 bases between them. CDR3 residues: CASSPGTVYNSPLHF. The CDR3 nucleotides are TGTGCCAGCAGTCCGGGGACGGTCTATAATTCACCCCTCCACTTT.